Included here is one T cell receptor (beta chain) sequence, with context. This specimen belongs to a study of T cell changes during pregnancy in multiple sclerosis. TCRdb's copy holds only in-frame clones and misses some; the assay was immunoSEQ multiplex PCR. The table lists about 75,000 clones, nearly 95% of them singletons. This clonotype was obtained from a female donor with multiple sclerosis, enrolled in a pregnancy study. The sample here was CD4+ T cells from peripheral blood mononuclear cells, taken after pregnancy.

The CDR3 sequence is CASSIRSGSLNEQFF. CDR3 DNA: TGTGCCAGTAGTATACGCAGCGGGAGTTTGAATGAGCAGTTCTTC. The chain joins TRBV19 to TRBJ2-1; 8 nucleotides align to TRBD2. J was trimmed by 7 bases and V by 2 bases; bases with no gene match: 7. Germline values: CDR1 LNHDA, CDR2 SQIVND (reference sequence). The CDR3 has 15 residues. The full variable domain, its missing parts supplied by reference TRBV19 and TRBJ2-1, is DGGITQSPKYLFRKEGQNVTLSCEQNLNHDAMYWYRQDPGQGLRLIYYSQIVNDFQKGDIAEGYSVSREKKESFPLTVTSAQKNPTAFYLCASSIRSGSLNEQFFGPGTRLTVL.